This T cell receptor beta chain was identified during a study of graft-versus-host responses after intestinal transplantation. As for the study in general: Grafts were multivisceral, liver-intestinal, or isolated intestinal. Every recipient had anti-thymocyte globulin induction and about three years of tacrolimus plus steroids. Whole-study findings and limits: HvG clone declines early post-transplant were associated with peak circulating GvH levels.

Notes on this clone: The antigen remains undetermined.

Assay: immunoSEQ multiplex PCR; the TCRdb copy retains only in-frame clones and omits some. The profile shows tens of thousands of clones, around 92% of them singletons. This specimen consisted of unstimulated CD8+ T cells sorted from spleen or lymph node cells, obtained before intestinal transplant. This TCR was sampled from a human donor who received an intestinal transplant.

The CDR3 bases are TGTGCCAGCAGGGCCTGGAGCTCCACCGGGGAGCTGTTTTTT. Amino acid sequence: CASRAWSSTGELFF. This rearrangement joins TRBV6-5 to TRBJ2-2; D is undetermined. Trimming stripped 6 bases from V and 4 bases from J, with 12 bases between. CDR1 and CDR2 (germline): MNHEY, SVGAGI. The CDR3 totals 14 residues.